This T cell receptor (beta chain) comes out of a study of regulatory T cells in long-lasting Graves disease. Sequencing libraries for TCR beta were prepared with iRepertoire HTBI primers and Arm-PCR of CDR3 regions. TCRdb passed the multiplex PCR reads through MiXCR, listing each CDR3 protein once. Among nearly 350,000 distinct CDR3 sequences listed, around 20% were seen once. Indicated time point: persistent/refractory GD, antithyroid drugs over 5 years with positive TRAb. TCR sequences were obtained from RNA taken from PBMCs. V was cut by 4 bases and J by 0 bases, with 22 bases left in between. The CDR3 has 18 residues. Germline values: CDR1 SGHTS, CDR2 YDEGEE.

The material was peripheral blood mononuclear cells (PBMCs), obtained when the disease was refractory, from a patient treated with antithyroid drugs. The genes are TRBV5-8 and TRBJ1-2, with D perhaps matching TRBD1 (5 bases). The sequence was collected from a female donor with Graves disease. CDR3 nucleotide sequence: TGTGCCAGCAGCCTGCCCCTTGGGTTCTCCAGGGCTAACTATGGCTACACCTTC. As protein: CASSLPLGFSRANYGYTF.